These 23 T cell receptor beta chains share one sample of origin, sequenced in a study of blood T cells in healthy people across ages. Alongside a J-beta primer mix, a sample-barcoded 5' primer served in a second PCR lasting about 7 to 12 cycles. TCRdb re-called the 5' RACE reads through MiXCR, storing one row per CDR3 protein. Seen here are over 600,000 distinct CDR3 sequences, more than 20% observed once, and the top ten hold around 3.4%. The specimen was blood. These receptors were taken from a man between 65 and 85 years old in good health.

The chain recombines TRBV10-3 with TRBJ2-7; D unresolved. CDR3 size: 11 residues. Trimming pared 8 bases from V and 3 bases from J, leaving 8 bases between. Germline assignment: CDR1 ENHRY and CDR2 SYGVKD. The CDR3 nucleotides are TGTGCCATCGGTGGGGACTACGAGCAGTACTTC. Amino acids: CAIGGDYEQYF.

In its sample, this clonotype was seen many times. The rearrangement uses TRBV9 and TRBJ2-5; 7 nucleotides match TRBD2. Near its end, the DNA agrees better with TRBJ2-7, so the J call may be wrong. The V gene's germline CDR1 is SGDLS and CDR2 YYNGEE. There are 14 residues in the CDR3. The DNA for the CDR3 is TGTGCCAGCAGCGTAGGGGGAGGGAGATACGAGCAGTACTTC. Its protein product is CASSVGGGRYEQYF.

The gene calls are TRBV5-1 and TRBJ2-7, with D maybe TRBD2 (5 bases). The V gene's germline CDR1 is SGHRS and CDR2 YFSETQ. The CDR3 contains 14 residues. V lost 2 bases and J 3 bases, leaving 12 bases between the germline ends. CDR3 residues: CASSLRAAGYEQYF. CDR3 DNA: TGCGCCAGCAGCTTAAGGGCGGCGGGCTACGAGCAGTACTTC.

V is TRBV5-6 and J is TRBJ2-3; TRBD2 agrees at 11 bases. The CDR3 is 16 amino acids. From germline, CDR1 is SGHDT and CDR2 YYEEEE. The ends lost 1 base at V and 5 bases at J; junction bases unmatched: 6. CDR3 nucleotide sequence: TGTGCCAGCAGCTTGAAGGGGCTAGCGGGAGGAGATACGCAGTATTTT. Its protein product is CASSLKGLAGGDTQYF.

This clonotype was seen a few times. This sequence joins TRBV4-3 and TRBJ2-7, with 11 nucleotides matching TRBD2. There are 15 residues in the CDR3. V was clipped by 4 bases and J by 5 bases; unmatched bases: 7. In germline, CDR1 is LGHNA, CDR2 YSLEER. The CDR3 sequence is CASSRVAGGPHEQYF. DNA of the CDR3: TGCGCCAGCAGCCGAGTAGCGGGAGGGCCCCACGAGCAGTACTTC.

This clonotype has only a few counts. The chain uses TRBV20-1 and TRBJ2-3; 10 bases line up with TRBD2. Trimming removed 5 bases from V and 0 bases from J; junction bases left unmatched: 5. This CDR3 is 15 amino acids long. CDR1 DFQATT and CDR2 SNEGSKA come from the germline V gene (reference sequence). For the CDR3, the DNA is TGCAGTGCTGGGGGACTAGCGATAAGCACAGATACGCAGTATTTT. Amino acids: CSAGGLAISTDTQYF.

The chain combines TRBV6-5 with TRBJ2-3; 7 bases are shared with TRBD1. The CDR3 is made up of 15 amino acids. The germline gives CDR1 MNHEY, CDR2 SVGAGI. Trimming cost V 0 bases and J 2 bases; bases outside gene matches: 2. CDR3 region: CASSYSGTATDTQYF. The CDR3 DNA sequence: TGTGCCAGCAGTTACTCTGGGACAGCCACAGATACGCAGTATTTT.

This rearrangement joins TRBV11-2 to TRBJ1-4; D is uncertain. The V gene's germline CDR1 is SGHAT and CDR2 FQNNGV. The CDR3 sequence is 17 residues long. The ends were cut back, 1 base at V and 8 bases at J, with 20 bases in the middle. The DNA of the CDR3 is TGTGCCAGCAGCTTAGTCGGGTCGGGTCGTAGAGAGGAAAAACTGTTTTTT. Translated, it gives CASSLVGSGRREEKLFF.

This clonotype has only a few counts. The chain carries TRBV7-3 and TRBJ2-1, with no clear D. This CDR3 contains 13 residues. Trimming pared 1 base from V and 4 bases from J, leaving 5 bases between. Germline CDR1 reads SGHTA; CDR2 reads FQGTGA. The CDR3 coding sequence is TGTGCCAGCAGCTTAATCGCTTACAATGAGCAGTTCTTC. Its protein is CASSLIAYNEQFF.

There are a few counts of this clonotype. V usage is TRBV3-1 and J usage is TRBJ2-6; weak D call: TRBD2 (6 bases). The V and J ends lost 1 base and 2 bases respectively, with 18 bases between them. The germline gives CDR1 LGHDT, CDR2 YNNKEL (reference sequence). This CDR3 spans 19 amino acids. The CDR3 is CASSQAPGLVLAGANVLTF. The CDR3 nucleotides are TGTGCCAGCAGCCAAGCACCGGGACTGGTACTCGCTGGGGCCAACGTCCTGACTTTC.

The chain combines TRBV12-3 or TRBV12-4 with TRBJ1-2; no reliable D call. Trimming removed 2 bases at V and 1 base at J, with 11 bases between. The CDR3 spans 15 residues. CDR3 in amino acids: CASSLFSPVNYGYTF. Written as DNA, the CDR3 is TGTGCCAGCAGTTTATTCTCGCCAGTTAACTATGGCTACACCTTC.

The table lists this clonotype with a few counts. The V and J genes are TRBV5-1 and TRBJ1-4; possible D gene TRBD1, 5 bases. Germline lookup yields CDR1 SGHRS and CDR2 YFSETQ. The CDR3 runs to 16 residues. V was cut by 4 bases and J by 7 bases, with 20 bases left in between. The CDR3 region is CASSVTGPQSGEKLFF. The CDR3 DNA reads TGCGCCAGCAGCGTAACGGGACCCCAAAGTGGTGAAAAACTGTTTTTT.

The chain joins TRBV5-1 to TRBJ1-1; 10 bases are a match to TRBD1. Germline lookup yields CDR1 SGHRS and CDR2 YFSETQ. With V trimmed by 1 base and J by 6 bases, 3 bases remained unmatched. The CDR3 consists of 14 residues. CDR3 sequence reads: CASSLLGQGAEAFF. The CDR3 nucleotides are TGCGCCAGCAGCTTGCTCGGACAGGGGGCTGAAGCTTTCTTT.

V is TRBV10-3 and J is TRBJ2-7; 7 bases map to TRBD1. The length of the CDR3 is 18 residues. Looked up from germline, CDR1 is ENHRY and CDR2 is SYGVKD. V trimming: 2 bases; J trimming: 0 bases; junction bases outside the gene matches: 13. The CDR3 DNA reads as TGTGCCATCAGTGAGCTTGCCACGGGACAGAGAAGCTCCTACGAGCAGTACTTC. This encodes CAISELATGQRSSYEQYF.

This clonotype was seen a handful of times. This chain links TRBV5-6 with TRBJ2-7; maybe TRBD2 (5 bases). Trimming cost V 3 bases and J 5 bases, with 6 bases left between them. CDR1 and CDR2 (germline): SGHDT, YYEEEE. CDR3 size: 11 residues. CDR3 amino acids: CASSSLDEQYF. CDR3 DNA: TGTGCCAGCAGCTCACTAGACGAGCAGTACTTC.

V gene TRBV6-2 or TRBV6-3 combines with J gene TRBJ2-5, with a possible D match to TRBD2 (6 bases). The germline V gene has CDR1 MNHEY and CDR2 SVGEGT. This CDR3 spans 14 amino acids. V was clipped by 6 bases and J by 2 bases, with 13 bases between them. The CDR3 DNA reads as TGTGCCAGCAGGCACCGGGACTTTCAAGAGACCCAGTACTTC. It yields the protein CASRHRDFQETQYF.

The table lists this clonotype with many counts. J is TRBJ2-7 and V is TRBV20-1, with TRBD1 matching over 7 bases. Looked up from germline, CDR1 is DFQATT and CDR2 is SNEGSKA (reference sequence). V lost 0 bases, J lost 3 bases, and 5 bases stayed unmatched. This CDR3 region has 14 residues. Written as DNA, the CDR3 is TGCAGTGCTAGAGATGTCCGGGACAGCTACGAGCAGTACTTC. Translating it yields CSARDVRDSYEQYF.

The J gene is TRBJ2-5, the V gene TRBV21-1. TRBV21-1 is assigned pseudogene status. The CDR3 is made up of 21 amino acids. CDR3: CASSKALCILSGRASSYEQYF. CDR3 DNA: TGTGCCAGCAGCAAAGCGCTTTGCATTTTATCTGGTCGAGCGAGCTCCTACGAACAGTACTTC.

At least ten counts were recorded for this clonotype. The chain employs TRBV6-2 or TRBV6-3 and TRBJ2-1, with D possibly being TRBD2 (5 bases). The CDR3 runs to 11 residues. Germline CDR1 is MNHEY and CDR2 is SVGEGT. V lost 8 bases to trimming and J lost 3 bases, with 5 bases between them. The CDR3 DNA sequence: TGTGCCAGCGGAGGCTACAATGAGCAGTTCTTC. This sequence encodes CASGGYNEQFF.

The chain combines TRBV20-1 with TRBJ1-2; tentative D call: TRBD1 (5 bases). The CDR3 runs 14 residues. The V gene lost 1 base and the J gene lost 0 bases, with 9 bases spanning the gap. Per the germline V gene, CDR1 is DFQATT and CDR2 is SNEGSKA (reference sequence). The DNA of the CDR3 is TGCAGTGCTAGAGGAGGGGCCACTAACTATGGCTACACCTTC. Protein: CSARGGATNYGYTF.

This clonotype was seen more than once but under ten times. Here the CDR3 reads CASSPEGREPYYEQYF. In DNA form, the CDR3 reads TGTGCCAGCAGCCCCGAAGGACGGGAGCCTTACTACGAGCAGTACTTC. This chain connects TRBV7-3 to TRBJ2-7; tentatively, D is TRBD2 (6 bases). CDR3 length equals 16 residues. Germline CDR1 and CDR2: SGHTA and FQGTGA. V was shortened by 5 bases and J by 3 bases, with 20 bases between the two germline ends.

This clonotype was counted between two and nine times. The V gene is TRBV7-3, the J gene TRBJ2-1; 10 bases are a match to TRBD2. V shed 5 bases and J 4 bases; nucleotides not matched to a gene: 8. The germline gives CDR1 SGHTA, CDR2 FQGTGA. The CDR3 loop spans 16 amino acids. This CDR3 is CASSPGLAGVYNEQFF. The CDR3 nucleotides read TGTGCCAGCAGCCCAGGTCTAGCGGGGGTTTACAATGAGCAGTTCTTC.

This clonotype was counted a few times. The rearrangement joins TRBV6-5 to TRBJ1-6; no firm D call. Germline loops: CDR1 MNHEY, CDR2 SVGAGI. The CDR3 loop spans 13 amino acids. V was clipped by 10 bases and J by 4 bases, with 11 bases between them. The CDR3 spells CATGPPYNSPLHF. CDR3 nucleotide sequence: TGTGCCACAGGACCGCCGTATAATTCACCCCTCCACTTT.